The 12 T cell receptor beta chains below all came from one sample that was sequenced in a study of post-analysis software for immune sequencing data. Overall study findings and caveats: Five or six TRBV segments, TRBV5-6, TRBV5-1 and TRBV20-1 among them, were found more frequent in patients than controls.

TCR beta cDNA libraries had unique molecular identifiers. TCRdb fed the PCR reads into MiXCR, producing one record per CDR3 protein. The sample holds more than 350,000 distinct CDR3 sequences, roughly 40% seen once. Their antigen targets remain unknown. The sequenced sample was blood. Receptors originate from a girl aged 2 to 10 with multiple sclerosis.

This clonotype was seen more than once but under ten times. The chain is built from TRBV25-1 and TRBJ1-2; tentative D call: TRBD1 (5 bases). Germline CDR1 MGHDK, CDR2 SYGVNS. The ends were cut back, 4 bases at V and 6 bases at J, with 9 bases in the middle. The CDR3 sequence is 12 residues long. The CDR3 spells CASSASGDGYTF. CDR3 nucleotide sequence: TGTGCCAGCAGTGCGTCGGGGGATGGCTACACCTTC.

This clonotype was observed a handful of times. This chain uses TRBV20-1 with TRBJ1-5; 7 bases fit TRBD1. Germline CDR1 reads DFQATT; CDR2 reads SNEGSKA (reference sequence). The V and J ends lost 1 base and 0 bases, in that order; junction bases with no gene match: 3. CDR3 size: 15 residues. CDR3 amino acids: CSARGTGHSNQPQHF. CDR3 bases: TGCAGTGCTAGAGGGACAGGCCATAGCAATCAGCCCCAGCATTTT.

The chain recombines TRBV29-1 with TRBJ2-5; maybe TRBD1 (9 bases). The DNA end is more similar to TRBJ2-7, so the J call may be wrong. In germline, CDR1 is SQVTM, CDR2 ANQGSEA. This CDR3 region has 18 residues. This CDR3 is CSGIGTGSIGGENHEQYF. The CDR3 DNA follows: TGCAGCGGCATAGGGACAGGGAGTATCGGGGGGGAGAACCACGAGCAGTACTTC.

This sequence joins TRBV5-1 and TRBJ2-3; no reliable D call. The CDR3 length is 12 residues. CDR1 is SGHRS, CDR2 YFSETQ, per germline. The V gene lost 3 bases and the J gene lost 4 bases, with 6 bases spanning the gap. The CDR3 DNA reads as TGCGCCAGCAGCTATTGGGCAGATACGCAGTATTTT. Translating gives CASSYWADTQYF.

In this sample, this clonotype turned up a few times. This chain links TRBV2 with TRBJ2-4; tentative D call: TRBD1 (6 bases). Trimming pared 1 base from V and 13 bases from J, leaving 17 bases between. Germline lookup yields CDR1 SNHLY and CDR2 FYNNEI. This CDR3 has 14 amino acids. The CDR3 DNA reads as TGTGCCAGCAGTGAAGTAGGGGGACGAGGTGTGCAGTACTTC. Amino acid sequence: CASSEVGGRGVQYF. The whole variable domain, filled in from reference TRBV2 and TRBJ2-4, reads EPEVTQTPSHQVTQMGQEVILRCVPISNHLYFYWYRQILGQKVEFLVSFYNNEISEKSEIFDDQFSVERPDGSNFTLKIRSTKLEDSAMYFCASSEVGGRGVQYFGAGTRLSVL.

V usage is TRBV5-6 and J usage is TRBJ2-7; the D gene is possibly TRBD2 (6 bases). V shed 4 bases and J shed 2 bases, with 16 bases lying between them. This CDR3 comprises 15 residues. In germline, CDR1 is SGHDT, CDR2 YYEEEE. The CDR3 nucleotides are TGTGCCAGCAGCGCGGGACGGTCGGGCACCTACGAGCAGTACTTC. It translates to CASSAGRSGTYEQYF.

This clonotype has only one observation. The chain has TRBV11-2 and TRBJ2-5, with D possibly being TRBD1 or TRBD2 (5 bases each). Germline CDR1 is SGHAT and CDR2 is FQNNGV. The V end lost 5 bases, the J end lost 5 bases, and 18 bases lay between the germline ends. This CDR3 has 15 amino acids. CDR3 bases: TGTGCCAGCAGCCGAGGTGGGACCACCGCGGAGACCCAGTACTTC. It encodes CASSRGGTTAETQYF. Full variable domain (remainder filled in from reference TRBV11-2 and TRBJ2-5): EAGVAQSPRYKIIEKRQSVAFWCNPISGHATLYWYQQILGQGPKLLIQFQNNGVVDDSQLPKDRFSAERLKGVDSTLKIQPAKLEDSAVYLCASSRGGTTAETQYFGPGTRLLVL.

The V gene is TRBV11-1, the J gene TRBJ2-1; D may be TRBD1 (6 bases). The CDR3 runs 13 residues. Per the germline V gene, CDR1 is SGHAT and CDR2 is FQDESV (reference sequence). V was shortened by 5 bases and J by 4 bases, with 9 bases between the two germline ends. For the CDR3, the DNA is TGTGCCAGCAGCGGGGGCGAATACAATGAGCAGTTCTTC. Its protein is CASSGGEYNEQFF.

This sequence joins TRBV27 and TRBJ2-3; perhaps TRBD2 as D (6 bases). Germline CDR1 and CDR2: MNHEY and SMNVEV (reference sequence). V lost 5 bases to trimming and J lost 4 bases, with 28 bases between them. This CDR3 region has 19 residues. The CDR3 is CASSQRPGLSGLRSDTQYF. For the CDR3, the DNA is TGTGCCAGCAGTCAACGACCGGGACTCTCAGGGTTACGCTCAGATACGCAGTATTTT.

V gene TRBV5-1 combines with J gene TRBJ1-4, with 7 bases fitting TRBD1. The CDR3 consists of 16 residues. CDR1 and CDR2 from the germline V gene are SGHRS and YFSETQ. V shed 4 bases, J shed 5 bases, and the junction held 11 bases outside the gene matches. CDR3 residues: CASSHRLTGENEKLFF. Written as DNA, the CDR3 is TGCGCCAGCAGCCACCGGTTAACAGGGGAGAATGAAAAACTGTTTTTT.

This chain links TRBV12-3 or TRBV12-4 with TRBJ2-7; 10 nucleotides line up with TRBD2. The CDR3 has 16 residues. With 8 bases clipped from V and 3 bases from J, the junction kept 13 bases outside the gene matches. Here the CDR3 reads CASVVSGGDRYYEQYF. CDR3 sequence (DNA): TGTGCCAGCGTCGTCAGCGGGGGGGACAGATACTACGAGCAGTACTTC.

This chain connects TRBV27 to TRBJ1-2; possibly TRBD1 for D (5 bases). Germline V gives CDR1 MNHEY, CDR2 SMNVEV (reference sequence). The CDR3 sequence is 14 residues long. Trimming stripped 1 base from V and 6 bases from J, with 12 bases between. In DNA, the CDR3 is TGTGCCAGCAGTTTATACGGGGCGCCCCATGGCTACACCTTC. As protein: CASSLYGAPHGYTF.